What follows are 7 T cell receptor beta chains derived from one specimen sequenced in a study of T cells expressing NK-cell markers. TCRdb reworked the 5' RACE reads into one entry per CDR3 protein, no DNA. The sample data list 150,000 to 180,000 distinct CDR3 sequences. Sequenced: blood T cells: a sorted CD56 or NKG2C T cell subset, CD4+ or CD8+ T cells, or bulk PBMC T cells (not recorded which). All receptors derive from a woman aged 50 to 60 in good health.

The rearrangement links TRBV6-5 to TRBJ2-1; the TRBD2 assignment by TCRdb is unverifiable without DNA. The CDR3 spans 12 residues. In germline, CDR1 is MNHEY, CDR2 SVGAGI. CDR3 in amino acids: CASSKPSWEQFF.

CDR3 protein: CAISDVDRAREQYF. The chain carries TRBV10-3 and TRBJ2-7; TCRdb designates TRBD2, a call that cannot be tested without DNA. Germline CDR1 and CDR2: ENHRY and SYGVKD. The CDR3 totals 14 residues.

This rearrangement joins TRBV29-1 to TRBJ2-5. CDR1 is SQVTM and CDR2 is ANQGSEA in the germline V gene. The CDR3 runs 13 residues. CDR3 residues: CSVVWAGQETQYF.

V gene TRBV7-9 combines with J gene TRBJ2-1; checking the TCRdb D call of TRBD2 is not possible without DNA. The CDR3 totals 14 residues. Germline CDR1 and CDR2: SEHNR and FQNEAQ (reference sequence). The CDR3 reads CASSPSRGNNEQFF.

The chain is built from TRBV27 and TRBJ1-1. CDR3 length: 13 residues. From germline, CDR1 is MNHEY and CDR2 SMNVEV (reference sequence). The chain's CDR3 is CASSLQSGTEAFF.

The J gene is TRBJ1-5, the V gene TRBV4-1; absent DNA, TCRdb's TRBD1 call cannot be checked. Germline V CDR1 and CDR2: MGHRA, YSYEKL. The CDR3 contains 16 residues. The CDR3 loop is CASSQDWGQGVQPQHF.

V gene TRBV10-3 combines with J gene TRBJ2-3; no DNA is available, so the TRBD2 call from TCRdb remains unchecked. Germline V CDR1 and CDR2: ENHRY, SYGVKD. The CDR3 has 13 residues. The CDR3 here is CAISEGEVDTQYF.